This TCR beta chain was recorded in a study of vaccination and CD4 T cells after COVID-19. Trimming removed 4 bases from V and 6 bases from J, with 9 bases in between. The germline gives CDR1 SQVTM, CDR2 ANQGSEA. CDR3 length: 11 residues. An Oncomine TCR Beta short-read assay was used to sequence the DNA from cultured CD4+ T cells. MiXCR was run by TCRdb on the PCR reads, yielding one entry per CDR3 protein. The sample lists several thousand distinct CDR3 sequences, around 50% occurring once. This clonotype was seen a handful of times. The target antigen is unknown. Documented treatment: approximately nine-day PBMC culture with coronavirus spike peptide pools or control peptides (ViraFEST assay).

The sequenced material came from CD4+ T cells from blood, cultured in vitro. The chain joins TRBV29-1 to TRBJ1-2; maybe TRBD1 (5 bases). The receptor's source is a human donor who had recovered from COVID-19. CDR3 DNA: TGCAGCGTTGCGGCAGGGAATGGCTACACCTTC. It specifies CSVAAGNGYTF. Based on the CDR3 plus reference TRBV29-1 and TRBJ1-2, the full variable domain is SAVISQKPSRDICQRGTSLTIQCQVDSQVTMMFWYRQQPGQSLTLIATANQGSEATYESGFVIDKFPISRPNLTFSTLTVSNMSPEDSSIYLCSVAAGNGYTFGSGTRLTVV.